Below, 12 T cell receptor beta chains from the same sample are listed, as sequenced in a study of blood T cell repertoires in COVID-19. TCRdb keeps only in-frame clones here, not all; method: immunoSEQ multiplex PCR. The sample yields hundreds of thousands of clones, roughly nine tenths seen once. The material sequenced was PBMCs or T cells enriched from blood (not recorded which). The source of these receptors is a woman under 30 who had recovered from COVID-19.

This chain joins TRBV7-9 and TRBJ1-1, with D hard to call. V lost 5 bases and J 8 bases, leaving 9 bases between the germline ends. The CDR3 is made up of 11 amino acids. Germline V gene data show CDR1 as SEHNR and CDR2 as FQNEAQ (reference sequence). The CDR3 region is CASSAYWEAFF. The DNA of the CDR3 is TGTGCCAGCAGCGCGTATTGGGAAGCTTTCTTT.

The J gene is TRBJ1-5, the V gene TRBV6-6, with 7 bases identical to TRBD1. The germline V gene has CDR1 MNHNY and CDR2 SVGAGI (reference sequence). The CDR3 has 17 amino acids. With 5 bases clipped from V and 0 bases from J, the junction kept 10 bases outside the gene matches. The CDR3 DNA reads TGTGCCAGCAGTCCCCCGACAGGGAAATATAGCAATCAGCCCCAGCATTTT. Translating gives CASSPPTGKYSNQPQHF.

The chain carries TRBV19 and TRBJ1-2; weak D call: TRBD1 (5 bases). Trimming pared 5 bases from V and 4 bases from J, leaving 14 bases between. There are 14 residues in the CDR3. The germline gives CDR1 LNHDA, CDR2 SQIVND (reference sequence). Here the CDR3 reads CASSAPGFPYGYTF. For the CDR3, the DNA is TGTGCCAGTAGTGCCCCAGGGTTCCCCTATGGCTACACCTTC.

V and J are TRBV5-8 and TRBJ1-2, with TRBD1 as a possible D gene (6 bases). The V and J ends lost 4 bases and 0 bases respectively, with 13 bases between them. The CDR3 totals 15 residues. CDR1 is SGHTS, CDR2 YDEGEE, per germline. The CDR3 reads CASSQPTGANYGYTF. CDR3 bases: TGTGCCAGCAGCCAACCGACAGGAGCTAACTATGGCTACACCTTC.

The genes are TRBV7-9 and TRBJ2-5, with D possibly TRBD1 on 6 matching bases. Looked up from germline, CDR1 is SEHNR and CDR2 is FQNEAQ (reference sequence). CDR3 length equals 14 residues. V lost 7 bases, J lost 3 bases, and 15 bases lay in between. In DNA, the CDR3 is TGTGCCAGCACCCGAGCTGGGGGCGAAGAGACCCAGTACTTC. It translates to CASTRAGGEETQYF.

V and J are TRBV19 and TRBJ1-2, with TRBD1 matching over 10 bases. The CDR3 is made up of 12 amino acids. Germline V lookup: CDR1 LNHDA, CDR2 SQIVND (reference sequence). J gave up 13 bases and V 3 bases, and 5 bases lay outside the gene matches. The DNA of the CDR3 is TGTGCCAGTAGTATTAGACAGGGGGCCGCCACCTTC. Translation gives CASSIRQGAATF. The entire variable domain, with the rest obtained from reference TRBV19 and TRBJ1-2, is as follows: DGGITQSPKYLFRKEGQNVTLSCEQNLNHDAMYWYRQDPGQGLRLIYYSQIVNDFQKGDIAEGYSVSREKKESFPLTVTSAQKNPTAFYLCASSIRQGAATFGSGTRLTVV.

This chain connects TRBV5-1 to TRBJ2-2; 7 bases agree with TRBD2. Unmatched junction bases numbered 5, after V lost 7 bases and J lost 5 bases. CDR3 length equals 13 residues. The germline CDR1 and CDR2 sequences are SGHRS and YFSETQ. CDR3 sequence: CASRRERTGELFF. CDR3 nucleotides: TGCGCCAGCCGGCGGGAGAGGACCGGGGAGCTGTTTTTT.

CDR3 residues: CASSPRTGLSYEQYF. The CDR3 DNA sequence: TGTGCCAGCAGTCCGAGGACAGGGCTCTCCTACGAGCAGTACTTC. This chain connects TRBV6-2 or TRBV6-3 to TRBJ2-7, with 8 bases lining up with TRBD1. V lost 5 bases to trimming and J lost 0 bases; unmatched junction nucleotides: 6. The CDR3 totals 15 residues. Germline CDR1 MNHEY, CDR2 SVGEGT.

The rearrangement uses TRBV16 and TRBJ2-1; no definite D call. CDR3 length: 14 amino acids. Germline CDR1 reads KGHSY; CDR2 reads FQNENV. V lost 0 bases, J lost 4 bases, and 7 bases lay in between. The CDR3: CASSQSGGYNEQFF. For the CDR3, the DNA is TGTGCCAGCAGCCAATCTGGCGGATACAATGAGCAGTTCTTC.

The chain uses TRBV7-6 and TRBJ1-1, with TRBD1 as a possible D gene (5 bases). CDR1 and CDR2 from the germline V gene are SGHVS and FNYEAQ. V lost 2 bases to trimming and J lost 0 bases, with 10 bases between them. The CDR3 has 15 residues. CDR3 sequence (DNA): TGTGCCAGCAGCTTAAACGCCAGGGTGAACACTGAAGCTTTCTTT. It is translated as CASSLNARVNTEAFF.

The rearrangement joins TRBV6-5 to TRBJ1-1; D is perhaps TRBD1 (6 bases). The V end was cut by 6 bases, the J end by 4 bases, with 18 bases between. Germline assignment: CDR1 MNHEY and CDR2 SVGAGI. This CDR3 has 15 amino acids. The CDR3 nucleotides read TGTGCCAGCAGGGATTCTCGGGGGGGGCTCACTGAAGCTTTCTTT. It yields the protein CASRDSRGGLTEAFF.

The rearrangement joins TRBV9 to TRBJ2-5; 8 bases map to TRBD2. Germline values: CDR1 SGDLS, CDR2 YYNGEE. Trimming removed 0 bases from V and 2 bases from J; junction bases left unmatched: 6. The CDR3 spans 16 residues. For the CDR3, the DNA is TGTGCCAGCAGCGTAGGAGGTAGCGGGGCTCAAGAGACCCAGTACTTC. It yields the protein CASSVGGSGAQETQYF.